A single sample is the source of the 3 T cell receptor beta chains below, sequenced in a study of blood T cell repertoires in COVID-19. Using immunoSEQ multiplex PCR, the repertoire was profiled, and TCRdb retains in-frame clones only, with some absent. This table holds just under 250,000 clones, approximately 83% found once. Sequenced: peripheral blood. These receptors all come from a woman aged 30 to 39 who had recovered from COVID-19.

CDR3 sequence: CASKRGGADEQYF. The CDR3 region has the DNA TGTGCCAGCAAACGCGGGGGGGCCGACGAGCAGTACTTC. V is TRBV7-9 and J is TRBJ2-7; 9 nucleotides line up with TRBD2. V lost 7 bases and J lost 5; bases outside the gene matches: 6. Germline-derived CDR1 and CDR2 are SEHNR and FQNEAQ (reference sequence). The CDR3 sequence is 13 residues long. The entire variable domain, with the rest obtained from reference TRBV7-9 and TRBJ2-7, is as follows: DTGVSQNPRHKITKRGQNVTFRCDPISEHNRLYWYRQTLGQGPEFLTYFQNEAQLEKSRLLSDRFSAERPKGSFSTLEIQRTEQGDSAMYLCASKRGGADEQYFGPGTRLTVT.

The chain carries TRBV5-1 and TRBJ1-4; unclear D gene. This CDR3 spans 14 amino acids. Trimming cost V 0 bases and J 3 bases, with 6 bases left between them. Germline loops: CDR1 SGHRS, CDR2 YFSETQ. CDR3 sequence (DNA): TGCGCCAGCAGCTTGGGGGCTGCTAATGAAAAACTGTTTTTT. It translates to CASSLGAANEKLFF.

This rearrangement joins TRBV7-2 to TRBJ2-7; TRBD1 is a possible D gene (6 bases). CDR1 and CDR2 (germline): SGHTA, FQGNSA. Trimming left V 2 bases short and J 1 base short, with 12 bases between. The CDR3 is 15 residues long. CDR3 nucleotides: TGTGCCAGCAGCTTACAGGGGCGCGGATCCTACGAGCAGTACTTC. Translation: CASSLQGRGSYEQYF.